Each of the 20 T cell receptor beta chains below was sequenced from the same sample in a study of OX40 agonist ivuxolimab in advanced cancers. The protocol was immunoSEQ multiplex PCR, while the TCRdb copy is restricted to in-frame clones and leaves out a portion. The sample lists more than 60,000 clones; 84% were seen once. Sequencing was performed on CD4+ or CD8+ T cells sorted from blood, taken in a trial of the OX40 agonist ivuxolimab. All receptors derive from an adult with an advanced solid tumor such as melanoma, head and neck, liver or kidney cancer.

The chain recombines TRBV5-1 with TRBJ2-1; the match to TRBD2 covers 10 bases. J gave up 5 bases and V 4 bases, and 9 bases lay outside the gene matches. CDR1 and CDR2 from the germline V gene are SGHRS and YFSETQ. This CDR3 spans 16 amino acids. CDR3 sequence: CASSPVSGLANNEQFF. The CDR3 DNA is TGCGCCAGCAGCCCAGTTTCGGGACTAGCGAACAATGAGCAGTTCTTC.

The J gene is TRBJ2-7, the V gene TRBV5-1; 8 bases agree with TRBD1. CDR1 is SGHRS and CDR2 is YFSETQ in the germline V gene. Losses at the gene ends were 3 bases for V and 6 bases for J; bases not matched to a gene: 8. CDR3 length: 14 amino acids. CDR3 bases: TGCGCCAGCAGCTACCAGGACAGGGAAGGCGAGCAGTACTTC. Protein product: CASSYQDREGEQYF.

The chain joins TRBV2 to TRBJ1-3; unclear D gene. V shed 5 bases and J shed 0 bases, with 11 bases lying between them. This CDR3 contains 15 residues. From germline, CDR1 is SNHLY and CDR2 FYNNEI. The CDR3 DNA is TGTGCCAGCAGTTTAGGTTTCCCCTCTGGAAACACCATATATTTT. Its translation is CASSLGFPSGNTIYF.

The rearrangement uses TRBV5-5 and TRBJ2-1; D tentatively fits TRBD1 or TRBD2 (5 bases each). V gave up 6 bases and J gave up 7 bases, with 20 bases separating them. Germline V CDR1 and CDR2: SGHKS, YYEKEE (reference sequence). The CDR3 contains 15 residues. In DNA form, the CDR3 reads TGTGCCAGCACCTGGGGGTGGGGTTTAGGGAATGAGCAGTTCTTC. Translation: CASTWGWGLGNEQFF.

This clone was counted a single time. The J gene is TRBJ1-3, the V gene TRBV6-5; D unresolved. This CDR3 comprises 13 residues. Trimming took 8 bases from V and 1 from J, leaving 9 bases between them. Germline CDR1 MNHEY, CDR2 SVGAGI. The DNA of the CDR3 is TGTGCCAGCGGGTCCCAATCTGGAAACACCATATATTTT. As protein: CASGSQSGNTIYF.

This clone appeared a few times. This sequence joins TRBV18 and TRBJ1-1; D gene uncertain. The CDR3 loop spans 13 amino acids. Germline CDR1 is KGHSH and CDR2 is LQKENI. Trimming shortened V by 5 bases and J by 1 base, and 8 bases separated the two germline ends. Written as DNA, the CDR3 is TGTGCCAGCTCAGCCGACGGGAACACTGAAGCTTTCTTT. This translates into CASSADGNTEAFF.

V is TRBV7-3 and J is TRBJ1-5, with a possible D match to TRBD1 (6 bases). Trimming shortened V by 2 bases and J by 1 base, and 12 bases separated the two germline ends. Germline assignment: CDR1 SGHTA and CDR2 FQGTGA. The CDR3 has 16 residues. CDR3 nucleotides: TGTGCCAGCAGCTTAGAACCCCAGGGGAGCAATCAGCCCCAGCATTTT. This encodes CASSLEPQGSNQPQHF.

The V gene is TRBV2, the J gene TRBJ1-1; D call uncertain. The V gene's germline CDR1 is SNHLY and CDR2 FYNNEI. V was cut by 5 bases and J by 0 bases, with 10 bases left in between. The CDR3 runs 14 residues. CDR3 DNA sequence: TGTGCCAGCAGTCCGGGGTTCATGAACACTGAAGCTTTCTTT. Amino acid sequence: CASSPGFMNTEAFF.

In DNA, the CDR3 is TGTGCCATAAAAGGGGACAGCCATTCACCCCTCCACTTT. Protein: CAIKGDSHSPLHF. The chain is built from TRBV10-3 and TRBJ1-6; 7 nucleotides align to TRBD1. Per germline, CDR1 ENHRY and CDR2 SYGVKD. V lost 9 bases to trimming and J lost 8 bases; unmatched junction nucleotides: 7. CDR3 length: 13 residues.

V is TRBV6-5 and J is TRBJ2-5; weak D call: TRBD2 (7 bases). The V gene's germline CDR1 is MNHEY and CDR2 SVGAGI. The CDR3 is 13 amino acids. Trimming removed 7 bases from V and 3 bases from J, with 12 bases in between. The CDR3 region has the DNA TGTGCCAGCACTGAGGGGGGGGAAGAGACCCAGTACTTC. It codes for CASTEGGEETQYF.

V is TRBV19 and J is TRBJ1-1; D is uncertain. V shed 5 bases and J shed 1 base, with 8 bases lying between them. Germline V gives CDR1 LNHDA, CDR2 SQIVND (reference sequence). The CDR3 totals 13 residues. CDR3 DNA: TGTGCCAGTAGTCTCCAGGAGAACACTGAAGCTTTCTTT. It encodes CASSLQENTEAFF.

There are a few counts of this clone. For the CDR3, the DNA is TGTGCCAGCATTGGCGGTGGGACCTGGCAGCCCCAGCATTTT. This sequence encodes CASIGGGTWQPQHF. The chain has TRBV6-1 and TRBJ1-5; possible D gene TRBD1, 5 bases. Per germline, CDR1 MNHNS and CDR2 SASEGT. This CDR3 spans 14 amino acids. V lost 7 bases and J 7 bases, leaving 17 bases between the germline ends.

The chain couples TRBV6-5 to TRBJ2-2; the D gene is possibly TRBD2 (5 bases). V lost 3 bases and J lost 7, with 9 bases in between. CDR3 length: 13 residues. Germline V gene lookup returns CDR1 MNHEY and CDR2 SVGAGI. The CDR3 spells CASSYEAGGELFF. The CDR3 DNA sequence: TGTGCCAGCAGTTATGAGGCGGGCGGGGAGCTGTTTTTT.

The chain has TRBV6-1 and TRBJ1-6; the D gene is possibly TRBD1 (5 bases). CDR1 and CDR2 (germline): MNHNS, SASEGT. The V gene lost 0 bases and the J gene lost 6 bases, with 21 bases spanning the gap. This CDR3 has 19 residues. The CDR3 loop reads CASSEALRKVGQGNSPLHF. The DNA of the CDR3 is TGTGCCAGCAGTGAAGCGCTACGCAAGGTTGGGCAGGGTAATTCACCCCTCCACTTT.

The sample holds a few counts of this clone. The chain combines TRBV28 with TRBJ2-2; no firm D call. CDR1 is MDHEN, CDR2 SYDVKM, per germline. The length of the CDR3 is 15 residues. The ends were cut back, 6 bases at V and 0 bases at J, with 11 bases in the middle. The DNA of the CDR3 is TGTGCCAGCAGCAAACAGTACCCGAACACCGGGGAGCTGTTTTTT. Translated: CASSKQYPNTGELFF.

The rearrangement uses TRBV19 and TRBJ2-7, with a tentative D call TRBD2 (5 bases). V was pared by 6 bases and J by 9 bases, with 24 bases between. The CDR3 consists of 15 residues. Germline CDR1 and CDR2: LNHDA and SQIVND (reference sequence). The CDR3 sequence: CASSQTGLAPVGQYF. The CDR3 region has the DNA TGTGCCAGTAGCCAGACTGGCCTAGCCCCGGTAGGGCAGTACTTC. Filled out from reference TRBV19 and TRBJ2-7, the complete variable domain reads DGGITQSPKYLFRKEGQNVTLSCEQNLNHDAMYWYRQDPGQGLRLIYYSQIVNDFQKGDIAEGYSVSREKKESFPLTVTSAQKNPTAFYLCASSQTGLAPVGQYFGPGTRLTVT.

The CDR3 coding sequence is TGTGCCAGCTCACCGAGGACAGGGAAGGACACTGAAGCTTTCTTT. It translates to CASSPRTGKDTEAFF. The gene calls are TRBV18 and TRBJ1-1; TRBD1 matches 8 bases. The CDR3 spans 15 residues. Germline V gene lookup returns CDR1 KGHSH and CDR2 LQKENI. The J segment lost 3 bases and the V segment lost 3 bases, leaving 6 bases of the junction unmatched.

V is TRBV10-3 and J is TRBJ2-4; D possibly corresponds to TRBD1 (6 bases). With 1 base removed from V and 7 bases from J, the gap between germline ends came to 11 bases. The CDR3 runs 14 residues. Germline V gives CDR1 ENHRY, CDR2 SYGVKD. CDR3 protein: CAISEWGQANIQYF. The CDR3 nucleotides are TGTGCCATCAGTGAGTGGGGACAAGCGAACATTCAGTACTTC.

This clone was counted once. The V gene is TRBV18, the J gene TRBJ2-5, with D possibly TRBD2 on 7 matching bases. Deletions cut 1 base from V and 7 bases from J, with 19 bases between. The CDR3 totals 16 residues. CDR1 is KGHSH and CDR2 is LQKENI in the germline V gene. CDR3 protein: CASSPLTGRGGSTQYF. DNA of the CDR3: TGTGCCAGCTCACCACTCACAGGGAGGGGAGGTTCGACCCAGTACTTC.

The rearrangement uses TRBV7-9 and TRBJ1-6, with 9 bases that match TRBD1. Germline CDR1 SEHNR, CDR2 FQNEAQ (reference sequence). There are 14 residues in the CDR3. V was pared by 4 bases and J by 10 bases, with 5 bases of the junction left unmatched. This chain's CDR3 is CASSYGQGKSPLHF. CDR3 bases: TGTGCCAGCAGCTATGGACAGGGGAAGTCACCCCTCCACTTT.